This T cell receptor (beta chain) was sequenced for a study of T cells after yellow fever vaccination. Study results and limitations: Overlap between CD4 and CD8 compartments was detected for a small share of clonotypes.

One entry per CDR3 protein results from TCRdb running MiXCR on the 5' RACE reads. The data show hundreds of thousands of distinct CDR3 sequences, with roughly an eighth seen just once and more than 12% held by the top ten. With regard to this clonotype: Its antigen is unidentified.

Germline V gene lookup returns CDR1 SGHKS and CDR2 YYEKEE (reference sequence). The CDR3 extends over 15 amino acids. V lost 0 bases to trimming and J lost 3 bases, with 13 bases between them. This sequence joins TRBV5-5 and TRBJ2-7; TRBD2 might be the D (5 bases). This specimen was PBMCs, taken on the day of the yellow fever booster vaccination. This clonotype was sampled from a man aged 25 to 40 who received the YFV17D yellow fever vaccine. The CDR3 bases are TGTGCCAGCAGCTTGGTCCTGGGAGTCGGCTACGAGCAGTACTTC. This sequence encodes CASSLVLGVGYEQYF.